The present TCR beta chain was sequenced within a study of CXCR3-negative and CXCR3-positive naive CD8 T cells. Study results and limitations: Memory CD8+ cells had much lower diversity, and both naive subsets had comparably high diversity. CXCR3 levels fell partly with cryopreservation; most assays relied on fresh PBMCs. TRB CDR3s were more hydrophobic in CXCR3-positive than in CXCR3-negative naive cells.

The libraries of TRB cDNA were prepared using 5' RACE with UMI labels. Following a re-call of the 5' RACE reads, TCRdb has one entry per CDR3 protein and lacks DNA. Here the sample table reports about 60,000 distinct CDR3 sequences. For this clonotype: As yet, its antigen is unknown.

The CDR3 runs 17 residues. CDR1 and CDR2 from the germline V gene are ENHRY and SYGVKD. The clonotype originates from a human donor in good health. Some clones in this sample may be carry-over from other donors' samples. Sample: naive CXCR3+ CD8+ T cells from blood. The subset is: CD45RO-CCR7+CD27+CD95- naive CD8+ T cells expressing CXCR3 (TNR3+). The chain joins TRBV10-3 to TRBJ2-7; TCRdb gives TRBD2 as the D gene, but with no DNA this cannot be confirmed. The chain's CDR3 is CAISGGQMRASPYEQYF.